Listed here are 20 T cell receptor beta chains from one sample, sequenced in a study of T cells in women clearing cervical HPV infection. Sequencing used immunoSEQ multiplex PCR; TCRdb keeps in-frame clones, though not all of them. The sample has approximately 23,000 clones. The source material was blood buffy coat. The receptors originated from a woman between 18 and 70 years old with a cervical HPV16 infection that either progressed to CIN3+ or cleared (not recorded which).

A word on this clone: A read error may produce the germline difference seen at one junction end. The read ends 3 residues before the CDR3 terminus; that terminus is restored from the germline J gene. The V and J genes are TRBV7-7 and TRBJ2-1, with 12 nucleotides matching TRBD2. The CDR3 is made up of 17 amino acids. CDR1 and CDR2 (germline): SSHAT, FNYEAQ (reference sequence). The CDR3 bases that were read are TGTGCTAGCAGCTTGGAGACTAGCGGGAGATCCTACAATGAG. This translates into CASSLETSGRSYNE. The whole CDR3 sequence reads CASSLETSGRSYNEQFF. Together with reference TRBV7-7 and TRBJ2-1, the CDR3 gives the full variable domain: GAGVSQSPRYKVTKRGQDVTLRCDPISSHATLYWYQQALGQGPEFLTYFNYEAQPDKSGLPSDRFSAERPEGSISTLTIQRTEQRDSAMYRCASSLETSGRSYNEQFFGPGTRLTVL.

With respect to this clone: The sequence runs out 3 residues before the end of the CDR3; the remainder is reconstructed from the germline J gene. The chain couples TRBV15 to TRBJ2-5, with 8 positions matching TRBD2. This CDR3 contains 15 residues. Germline lookup yields CDR1 LNHNV and CDR2 YYDKDF (reference sequence). Trimming removed 1 base from V and 5 bases from J; junction bases left unmatched: 6. Here the CDR3 reads CATSRAPAGGETQYF. The CDR3 DNA, read in part, is TGTGCCACCAGCAGAGCCCCGGCGGGAGGTGAGACC.

Of note for this clone: The read is 3 residues too short to cover the CDR3 end, so that end is filled in from the germline J gene. The chain is built from TRBV19 and TRBJ2-3; tentatively, D is TRBD1 (6 bases). Germline V gene lookup returns CDR1 LNHDA and CDR2 SQIVND (reference sequence). The V end lost 9 bases, the J end lost 0 bases, and 13 bases lay between the germline ends. This CDR3 contains 14 residues. The CDR3 reads CASGQLSSTDTQYF. CDR3 DNA, as far as it was read: TGTGCCAGCGGACAGTTGTCTAGCACAGATACG.

For this clone: The observed sequence ends 3 residues before the CDR3 terminus, with the missing tail filled in from the germline J gene. The chain has TRBV5-1 and TRBJ1-4; possible D gene TRBD1, 5 bases. V was cut by 0 bases and J by 0 bases, with 6 bases left in between. CDR3 length: 15 residues. Germline values: CDR1 SGHRS, CDR2 YFSETQ. CDR3 DNA, as far as it was read: TGCGCCAGCAGCTTGGCCAGGGCAACTAATGAAAAA. It translates to CASSLARATNEK. The complete CDR3 protein is CASSLARATNEKLFF.

Comments on this clone: The read stops 3 residues short of the end of the CDR3; the missing end is completed from the germline J gene. This chain links TRBV28 with TRBJ1-1, with D uncertain. Trimming removed 0 bases at V and 3 bases at J, with 8 bases between. The germline V gene encodes CDR1 MDHEN and CDR2 SYDVKM. The CDR3 is 14 residues long. The CDR3 here is CASSLWGEDTEAFF. CDR3 DNA, as far as it was read: TGTGCCAGCAGTTTATGGGGCGAGGACACTGAA.

Notes on this clone: The read ends 3 residues before the CDR3 terminus; that terminus is restored from the germline J gene. The rearrangement joins TRBV19 to TRBJ1-2, with D unresolved. Trimming shortened V by 0 bases and J by 2 bases, and 7 bases separated the two germline ends. There are 14 residues in the CDR3. Per the germline V gene, CDR1 is LNHDA and CDR2 is SQIVND (reference sequence). CDR3 region: CASSIDPQNYGYTF. CDR3 DNA, as far as it was read: TGTGCCAGTAGTATAGATCCCCAGAACTATGGC.

A remark on this clone: Relative to the germline gene, one junction end is altered; a read error may explain this. The CDR3 end is not reached by the read, which stops 3 residues before it; the germline J gene fills it in. The gene calls are TRBV29-1 and TRBJ1-1, with TRBD1 identical over 11 bases. CDR1 and CDR2 from the germline V gene are SQVTM and ANQGSEA. The CDR3 spans 13 residues. CDR3 region: CSVEGQGATEAFF. CDR3 bases read: TGCAGCGTCGAAGGACAGGGGGCCACTGAA.

Details on this clone: A read error may account for a junction end that differs from germline. The sequence runs out 3 residues before the end of the CDR3; the remainder is reconstructed from the germline J gene. The chain joins TRBV29-1 to TRBJ2-3; 8 bases are shared with TRBD1. The germline CDR1 and CDR2 sequences are SQVTM and ANQGSEA. The CDR3 covers 14 residues. The sequenced CDR3 bases are TGCAGCGTCGAAGGGCAGGGGGCCCCAGATACG. As protein: CSVEGQGAPDT. The full CDR3 reads CSVEGQGAPDTQYF.

Details on this clone: The DNA ends 3 residues before the CDR3 does, and the rest of the CDR3 is filled in from the germline J gene. V gene TRBV11-3 combines with J gene TRBJ2-3; 8 positions agree with TRBD2. V shed 2 bases and J 4 bases; nucleotides not matched to a gene: 5. The germline V gene has CDR1 SGHNT and CDR2 YENEEA. The CDR3 loop spans 15 amino acids. CDR3 sequence: CASSLLLGGADTQYF. Incomplete CDR3 DNA: TGTGCCAGCAGCTTACTTCTCGGGGGGGCAGATACG.

Of note for this clone: The read comes to an end 3 residues before the CDR3 does, leaving the germline J gene to fill in the end. This chain uses TRBV20-1 with TRBJ1-5, with D maybe TRBD1 (5 bases). In germline, CDR1 is DFQATT, CDR2 SNEGSKA (reference sequence). The CDR3 is 16 amino acids. V was trimmed by 5 bases and J by 0 bases, leaving 17 bases between them. The CDR3 region is CSALTALNFSNQPQHF. The CDR3 DNA, read in part, is TGCAGTGCTCTGACAGCCCTTAACTTTAGCAATCAGCCC.

Comments on this clone: With the read ending 3 residues before the CDR3 end, the germline J gene is used to fill in that end. This chain links TRBV5-1 with TRBJ2-3; perhaps TRBD1 as D (7 bases). CDR1 and CDR2 from the germline V gene are SGHRS and YFSETQ. Trimming pared 4 bases from V and 6 bases from J, leaving 18 bases between. CDR3 length equals 15 residues. The CDR3 reads CASSATGTAGDTQYF. The CDR3 DNA, read in part, is TGCGCCAGCAGCGCTACCGGGACAGCGGGTGATACG.

Comment on this clone: The read terminates 3 residues ahead of where the CDR3 ends, so the germline J gene completes it. This chain joins TRBV20-1 and TRBJ2-2; TRBD2 aligns across 11 bases. V lost 0 bases to trimming and J lost 0 bases; unmatched junction nucleotides: 3. CDR1 and CDR2 from the germline V gene are DFQATT and SNEGSKA (reference sequence). CDR3 size: 17 residues. The CDR3: CSARDLTSGTNTGELFF. The CDR3 bases that were read are TGCAGTGCTAGAGATCTGACTAGCGGGACGAACACCGGGGAG.

As regards this clone: The observed sequence ends 3 residues before the CDR3 terminus, with the missing tail filled in from the germline J gene. The chain couples TRBV7-2 to TRBJ2-2; TRBD2 is a possible D gene (5 bases). The CDR3 is 14 residues long. Germline lookup yields CDR1 SGHTA and CDR2 FQGNSA. V lost 5 bases, J lost 6 bases, and 13 bases lay in between. The CDR3 sequence: CASSIPGMSGELFF. Incomplete CDR3 DNA: TGTGCCAGCAGCATCCCGGGGATGTCCGGGGAG. The full variable domain, with the rest looked up from reference TRBV7-2 and TRBJ2-2, is GAGVSQSPSNKVTEKGKDVELRCDPISGHTALYWYRQSLGQGLEFLIYFQGNSAPDKSGLPSDRFSAERTGGSVSTLTIQRTQQEDSAVYLCASSIPGMSGELFFGEGSRLTVL.

Regarding this clone: Read coverage stops 3 residues before the CDR3 terminus; the germline J gene supplies the remainder. The V call is TRBV7-3, the J call TRBJ2-1, with 8 bases matching TRBD2. V trimming: 7 bases; J trimming: 5 bases; junction bases outside the gene matches: 7. The CDR3 consists of 14 residues. In germline, CDR1 is SGHTA, CDR2 FQGTGA. The CDR3 protein is CASTSGSVNNEQFF. CDR3 DNA (partial): TGTGCCAGCACGAGCGGGAGCGTTAACAATGAG.

Turning to this clone: The read ends 3 residues early relative to the CDR3; the germline J gene fills the gap. The J gene is TRBJ2-4, the V gene TRBV19; D is perhaps TRBD1 or TRBD2 (6 bases each). Germline loops: CDR1 LNHDA, CDR2 SQIVND (reference sequence). This CDR3 is built from 17 residues. The V end lost 4 bases, the J end lost 7 bases, and 23 bases lay between the germline ends. The sequenced part of the CDR3 DNA is TGTGCCAGTAGTAGCGGGACAAAATTAGGCCGGGGCAACATT. Protein: CASSSGTKLGRGNI. The entire CDR3 reads CASSSGTKLGRGNIQYF.

Concerning this clone itself: The CDR3 end lies 3 residues beyond the end of the read and is filled in from the germline J gene. V and J are TRBV20-1 and TRBJ2-5, with TRBD2 matching 11 bases. Germline values: CDR1 DFQATT, CDR2 SNEGSKA (reference sequence). The CDR3 is 17 residues long. The ends lost 0 bases at V and 4 bases at J; junction bases unmatched: 10. The CDR3 here is CSARDVLAGGVLETQYF. The sequenced part of the CDR3 DNA is TGCAGTGCTAGAGATGTCCTAGCGGGAGGTGTTTTAGAGACC.

Worth noting for this clone: The read comes to an end 3 residues before the CDR3 does, leaving the germline J gene to fill in the end. The chain couples TRBV7-8 to TRBJ2-7; TRBD2 aligns across 10 bases. The CDR3 extends over 14 amino acids. Trimming took 3 bases from V and 3 from J; bases not matched to a gene: 2. Germline CDR1 SGHVS, CDR2 FQNEAQ. The sequenced part of the CDR3 DNA is TGTGCCAGCAGCTTTCAGCGGGAGGGCTACGAG. Protein: CASSFQREGYE. The full CDR3 protein is CASSFQREGYEQYF.

With respect to this clone: The CDR3 end is not reached by the read, which stops 3 residues before it; the germline J gene fills it in. The chain is built from TRBV20-1 and TRBJ2-1, with D tentatively TRBD1 (5 bases). This CDR3 region has 17 residues. Trimming removed 5 bases at V and 5 bases at J, with 25 bases between. The germline V gene encodes CDR1 DFQATT and CDR2 SNEGSKA (reference sequence). This CDR3 is CSAVEDSPPRVHNEQFF. The sequenced part of the CDR3 DNA is TGCAGTGCTGTTGAGGATTCCCCGCCCAGGGTCCACAATGAG.

A word on this clone: The read ends 3 residues before the CDR3 terminus; that terminus is restored from the germline J gene. The rearrangement links TRBV6-4 to TRBJ2-3; TRBD2 is a possible D gene (5 bases). The V and J ends lost 2 bases and 0 bases respectively, with 9 bases between them. The CDR3 is made up of 15 amino acids. Germline CDR1 is MRHNA and CDR2 is SNTAGT. This CDR3 reads CASSDTRGSTDTQYF. Incomplete CDR3 DNA: TGTGCCAGCAGTGACACTAGAGGGAGCACAGATACG.

Partial CDR3 DNA: TGTGCCAGCAGCATGCGCCAGGGGGCAGACACTGAA. Protein product: CASSMRQGADTE. The whole CDR3 protein is CASSMRQGADTEAFF. The chain has TRBV5-4 and TRBJ1-1, with 8 bases aligning to TRBD1. The read ends 3 residues early relative to the CDR3; the germline J gene fills the gap. This CDR3 has 15 amino acids. Germline V gene data show CDR1 as SGHNT and CDR2 as YYREEE (reference sequence). Unmatched junction bases numbered 8, after V lost 4 bases and J lost 3 bases.